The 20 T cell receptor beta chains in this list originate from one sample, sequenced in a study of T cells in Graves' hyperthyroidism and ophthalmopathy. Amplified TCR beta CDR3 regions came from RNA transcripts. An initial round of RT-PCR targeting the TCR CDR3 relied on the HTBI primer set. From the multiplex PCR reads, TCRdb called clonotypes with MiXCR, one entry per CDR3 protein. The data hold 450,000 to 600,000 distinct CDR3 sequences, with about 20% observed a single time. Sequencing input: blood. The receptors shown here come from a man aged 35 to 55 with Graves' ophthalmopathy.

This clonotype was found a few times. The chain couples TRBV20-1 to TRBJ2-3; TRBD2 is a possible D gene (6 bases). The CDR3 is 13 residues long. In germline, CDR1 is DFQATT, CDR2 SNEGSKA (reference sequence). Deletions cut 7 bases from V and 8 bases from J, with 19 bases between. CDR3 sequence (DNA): TGCAGTGTCCGGGACCGATTGGGAGGTACGCAGTATTTT. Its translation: CSVRDRLGGTQYF.

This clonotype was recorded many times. CDR3 loop: CASSEANEQFF. Here the CDR3 DNA reads TGTGCCAGCAGCGAAGCCAATGAGCAGTTCTTC. This rearrangement joins TRBV12-3 or TRBV12-4 to TRBJ2-1; D is unclear. This CDR3 comprises 11 residues. The V gene lost 6 bases and the J gene lost 6 bases, with 6 bases spanning the gap.

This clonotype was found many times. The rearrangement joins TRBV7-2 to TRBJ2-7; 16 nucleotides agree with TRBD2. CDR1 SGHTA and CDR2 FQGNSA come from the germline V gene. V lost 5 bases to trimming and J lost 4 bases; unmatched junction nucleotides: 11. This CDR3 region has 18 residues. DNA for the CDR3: TGTGCCAGCAGCAAGGGGACTAGCGGGAGGGCCATCGATTACGAGCAGTACTTC. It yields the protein CASSKGTSGRAIDYEQYF.

The CDR3: CASSVDEGRNTDTQYF. The CDR3 coding sequence is TGTGCCAGCAGCGTAGACGAGGGCCGCAACACAGATACGCAGTATTTT. The chain has TRBV9 and TRBJ2-3; D perhaps matches TRBD2 (5 bases). Germline CDR1 reads SGDLS; CDR2 reads YYNGEE. This CDR3 contains 16 residues. Between the trimmed V and J ends, which lost 0 bases and 2 bases, there was a span of 13 bases.

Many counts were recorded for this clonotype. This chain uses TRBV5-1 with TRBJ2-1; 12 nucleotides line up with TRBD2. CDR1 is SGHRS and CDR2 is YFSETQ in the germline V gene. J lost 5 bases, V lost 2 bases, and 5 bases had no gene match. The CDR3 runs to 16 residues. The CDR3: CASSFSASGRDNEQFF. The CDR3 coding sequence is TGCGCCAGCAGCTTCTCGGCTAGCGGGAGGGACAATGAGCAGTTCTTC. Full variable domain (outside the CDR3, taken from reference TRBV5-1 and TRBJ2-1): KAGVTQTPRYLIKTRGQQVTLSCSPISGHRSVSWYQQTPGQGLQFLFEYFSETQRNKGNFPGRFSGRQFSNSRSEMNVSTLELGDSALYLCASSFSASGRDNEQFFGPGTRLTVL.

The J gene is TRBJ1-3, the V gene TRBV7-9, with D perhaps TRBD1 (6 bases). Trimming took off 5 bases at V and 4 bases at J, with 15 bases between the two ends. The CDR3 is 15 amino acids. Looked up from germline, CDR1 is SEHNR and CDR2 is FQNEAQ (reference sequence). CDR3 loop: CASSPPGVRGNTIYF. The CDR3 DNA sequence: TGTGCCAGCAGCCCCCCAGGGGTACGGGGAAACACCATATATTTT.

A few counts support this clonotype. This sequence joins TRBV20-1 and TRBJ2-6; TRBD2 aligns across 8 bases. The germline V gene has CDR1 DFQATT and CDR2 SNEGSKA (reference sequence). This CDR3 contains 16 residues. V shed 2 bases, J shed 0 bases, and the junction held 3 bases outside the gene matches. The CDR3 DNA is TGCAGTGCTAGACTAGCGGGTCTCTCTGGGGCCAACGTCCTGACTTTC. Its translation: CSARLAGLSGANVLTF.

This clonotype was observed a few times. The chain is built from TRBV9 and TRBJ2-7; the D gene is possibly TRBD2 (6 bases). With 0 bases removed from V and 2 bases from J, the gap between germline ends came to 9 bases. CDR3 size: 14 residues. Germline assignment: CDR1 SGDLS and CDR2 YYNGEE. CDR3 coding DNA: TGTGCCAGCAGCGTAGCTAGCGCGACCTACGAGCAGTACTTC. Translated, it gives CASSVASATYEQYF.

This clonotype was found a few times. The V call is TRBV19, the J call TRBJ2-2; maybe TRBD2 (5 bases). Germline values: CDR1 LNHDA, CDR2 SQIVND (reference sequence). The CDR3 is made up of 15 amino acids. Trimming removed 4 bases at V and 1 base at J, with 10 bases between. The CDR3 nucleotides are TGTGCCAGTAGTAAGGGCGGACTGAACACCGGGGAGCTGTTTTTT. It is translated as CASSKGGLNTGELFF.

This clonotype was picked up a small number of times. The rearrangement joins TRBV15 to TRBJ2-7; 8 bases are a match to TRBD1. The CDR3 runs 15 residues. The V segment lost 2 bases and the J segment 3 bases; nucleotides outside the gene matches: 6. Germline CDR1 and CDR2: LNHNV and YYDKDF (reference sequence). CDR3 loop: CATSRSTGVGYEQYF. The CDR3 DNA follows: TGTGCCACCAGCAGATCGACAGGGGTGGGCTACGAGCAGTACTTC.

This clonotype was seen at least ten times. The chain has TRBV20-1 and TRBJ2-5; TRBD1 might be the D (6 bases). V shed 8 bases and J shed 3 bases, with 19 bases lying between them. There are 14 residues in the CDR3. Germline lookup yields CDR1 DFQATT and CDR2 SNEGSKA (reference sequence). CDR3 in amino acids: CSLEGSRGKETQYF. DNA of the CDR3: TGCAGTCTCGAGGGGAGCAGGGGCAAAGAGACCCAGTACTTC.

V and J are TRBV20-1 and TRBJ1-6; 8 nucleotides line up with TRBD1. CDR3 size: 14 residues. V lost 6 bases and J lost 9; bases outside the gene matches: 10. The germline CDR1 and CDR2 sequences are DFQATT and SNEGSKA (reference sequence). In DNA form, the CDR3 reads TGCAGTGCCCAGACCCAGGGGGCAGGTTCACCCCTCCACTTT. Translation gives CSAQTQGAGSPLHF.

CDR3 sequence reads: CAISDPGQGGEKLFF. The CDR3, as DNA: TGTGCCATCAGTGACCCCGGACAGGGGGGAGAAAAACTGTTTTTT. The chain couples TRBV10-3 to TRBJ1-4; 10 bases map to TRBD1. Per germline, CDR1 ENHRY and CDR2 SYGVKD. The CDR3 is made up of 15 amino acids. The ends lost 3 bases at V and 8 bases at J; junction bases unmatched: 6.

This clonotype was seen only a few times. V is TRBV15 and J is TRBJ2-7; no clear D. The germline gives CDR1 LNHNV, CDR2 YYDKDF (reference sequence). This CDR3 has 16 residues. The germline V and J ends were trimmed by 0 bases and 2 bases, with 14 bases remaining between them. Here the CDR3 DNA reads TGTGCCACCAGCAGAGAAAGTAGGAGCGCAGCCTACGAGCAGTACTTC. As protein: CATSRESRSAAYEQYF.

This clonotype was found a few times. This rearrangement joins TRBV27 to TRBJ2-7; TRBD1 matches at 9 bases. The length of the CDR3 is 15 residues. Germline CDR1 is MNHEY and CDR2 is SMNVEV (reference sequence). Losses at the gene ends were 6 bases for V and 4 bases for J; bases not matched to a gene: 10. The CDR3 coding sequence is TGTGCCAGCAGGGGGACCGGGACAGGGCAATACGAGCAGTACTTC. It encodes CASRGTGTGQYEQYF.

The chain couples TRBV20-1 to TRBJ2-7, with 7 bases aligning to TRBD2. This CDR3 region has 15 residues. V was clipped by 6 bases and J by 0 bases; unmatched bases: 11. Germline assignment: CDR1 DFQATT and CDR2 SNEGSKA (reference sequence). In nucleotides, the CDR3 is TGCAGTGCACGGGCGACTAGCCTGAACTCCTACGAGCAGTACTTC. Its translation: CSARATSLNSYEQYF.

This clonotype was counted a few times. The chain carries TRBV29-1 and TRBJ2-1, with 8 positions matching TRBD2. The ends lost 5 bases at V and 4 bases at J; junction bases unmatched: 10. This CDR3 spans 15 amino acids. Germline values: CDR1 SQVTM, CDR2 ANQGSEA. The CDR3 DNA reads TGCAGCGTTCATCGTCGGGGGGGCGAGTACAATGAGCAGTTCTTC. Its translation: CSVHRRGGEYNEQFF.

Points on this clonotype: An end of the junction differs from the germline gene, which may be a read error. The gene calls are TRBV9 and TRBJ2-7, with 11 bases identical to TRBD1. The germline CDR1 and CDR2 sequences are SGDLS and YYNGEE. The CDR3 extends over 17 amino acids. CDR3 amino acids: CASSAGDRGVSSHEQYF. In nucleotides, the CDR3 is TGTGCCAGCAGCGCTGGGGACAGGGGGGTCTCCTCCCACGAGCAGTACTTC.

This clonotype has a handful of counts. CDR3 in DNA: TGTGCTAGTGGTGTAAGTTTCGATCAGCCCCAGCATTTT. Translation gives CASGVSFDQPQHF. The chain joins TRBV12-5 to TRBJ1-5; D is undetermined. Germline V lookup: CDR1 LGHNT, CDR2 FRNRAP. Deletions cut 5 bases from V and 5 bases from J, with 10 bases between. This CDR3 contains 13 residues. Looking up the rest from reference TRBV12-5 and TRBJ1-5 gives the full variable domain: DARVTQTPRHKVTEMGQEVTMRCQPILGHNTVFWYRQTMMQGLELLAYFRNRAPLDDSGMPKDRFSAEMPDATLATLKIQPSEPRDSAVYFCASGVSFDQPQHFGDGTRLSIL.

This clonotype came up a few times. This CDR3 reads CSARRGRQTTYEQYF. Here the CDR3 DNA reads TGCAGTGCCAGGAGAGGGAGACAGACAACCTACGAGCAGTACTTC. The chain employs TRBV20-1 and TRBJ2-7, with D perhaps being TRBD1 or TRBD2 (5 bases each). The length of the CDR3 is 15 residues. Germline V CDR1 and CDR2: DFQATT, SNEGSKA (reference sequence). The ends were cut back, 6 bases at V and 2 bases at J, with 20 bases in the middle.